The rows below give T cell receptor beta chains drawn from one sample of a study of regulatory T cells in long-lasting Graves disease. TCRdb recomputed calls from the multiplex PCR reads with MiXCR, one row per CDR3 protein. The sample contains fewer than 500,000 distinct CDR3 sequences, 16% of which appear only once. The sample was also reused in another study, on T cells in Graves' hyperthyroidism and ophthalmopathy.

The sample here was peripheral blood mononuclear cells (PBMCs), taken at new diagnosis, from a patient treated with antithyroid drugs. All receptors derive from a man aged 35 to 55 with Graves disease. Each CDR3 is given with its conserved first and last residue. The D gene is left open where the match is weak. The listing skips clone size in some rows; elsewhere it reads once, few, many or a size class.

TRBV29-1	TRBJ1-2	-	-	CSARVDGNYGYTF	TGCAGCGCCCGGGTCGACGGCAACTATGGCTACACCTTC
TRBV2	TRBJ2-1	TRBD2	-	CASRKRGSSYNEQFF	TGTGCCAGCAGGAAGCGGGGAAGCTCCTACAATGAGCAGTTCTTC
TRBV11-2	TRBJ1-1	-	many	CASSLGGIGRTEAFF	TGTGCCAGCAGCTTAGGGGGAATAGGGCGGACTGAAGCTTTCTTT
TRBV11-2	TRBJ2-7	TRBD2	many	CASSLAAGESYEQYF	TGTGCCAGCAGCTTAGCTGCGGGGGAGAGCTACGAGCAGTACTTC
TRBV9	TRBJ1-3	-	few	CASSPSPGPETIYF	TGTGCCAGCAGCCCTTCCCCAGGGCCTGAGACCATATATTTT
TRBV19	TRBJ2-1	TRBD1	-	CASSIGTGPYDEQFF	TGTGCCAGTAGTATAGGGACAGGGCCATACGATGAGCAGTTCTTC
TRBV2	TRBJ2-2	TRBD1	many	CASGTGGNTGELFF	TGTGCCAGCGGGACAGGGGGTAACACCGGGGAGCTGTTTTTT
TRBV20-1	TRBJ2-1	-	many	CSARDFSGHSSYNEQFF	TGCAGTGCTAGAGATTTTAGCGGACACAGCTCCTACAATGAGCAGTTCTTC
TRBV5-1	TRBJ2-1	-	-	CASSSQASVSYNEQFF	TGCGCCAGCAGCTCTCAGGCTTCCGTCTCCTACAATGAGCAGTTCTTC
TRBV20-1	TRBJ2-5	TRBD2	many	CSASDFRGGRKETQYF	TGCAGTGCTAGCGACTTTCGGGGGGGGCGAAAGGAGACCCAGTACTTC
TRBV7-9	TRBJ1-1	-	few	CASTPTANTEAFF	TGTGCCAGCACCCCGACGGCGAACACTGAAGCTTTCTTT
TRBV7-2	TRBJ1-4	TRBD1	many	CASSRAGTGNEKLFF	TGTGCCAGCAGCCGAGCCGGGACAGGGAATGAAAAACTGTTTTTT
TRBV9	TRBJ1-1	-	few	CASSVHGEGGTEAFF	TGTGCCAGCAGCGTACATGGGGAAGGAGGCACTGAAGCTTTCTTT
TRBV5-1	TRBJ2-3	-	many	CASSLGGPRTDTQYF	TGCGCCAGCAGCTTGGGTGGACCTCGCACAGATACGCAGTATTTT
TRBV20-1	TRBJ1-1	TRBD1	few	CSAGTGSNYEAFF	TGCAGTGCTGGGACAGGGAGCAATTATGAAGCTTTCTTT
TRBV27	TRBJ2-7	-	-	CASGGTYKQYF	TGTGCCAGCGGCGGAACCTACAAGCAGTACTTC
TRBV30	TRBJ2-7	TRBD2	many	CAWAGGLYEQYF	TGTGCCTGGGCGGGAGGGCTCTACGAGCAGTACTTC
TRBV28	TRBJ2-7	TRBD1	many	CASESGGSYEQYF	TGTGCCAGCGAGTCAGGGGGCTCCTACGAGCAGTACTTC
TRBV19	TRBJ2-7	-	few	CASSPGDGNEQYF	TGTGCCAGTAGTCCCGGGGACGGGAACGAGCAGTACTTC
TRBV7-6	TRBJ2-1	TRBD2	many	CASSSLRTSDFNEQFF	TGTGCCAGCAGCTCTCTAAGGACTAGCGACTTCAATGAGCAGTTCTTC
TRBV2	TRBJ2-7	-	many	CASSDSLGGRRDEQYF	TGTGCCAGCAGTGACTCCTTGGGGGGGCGCCGGGACGAGCAGTACTTC
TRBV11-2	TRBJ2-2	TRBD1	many	CASSVRGHGGELFF	TGTGCCAGCAGCGTCAGGGGGCATGGCGGGGAGCTGTTTTTT
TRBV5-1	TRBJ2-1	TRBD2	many	CASSSPPTSGLSNEQFF	TGCGCCAGCAGCTCCCCCCCCACTAGCGGGCTAAGCAATGAGCAGTTCTTC
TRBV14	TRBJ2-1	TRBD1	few	CASSQGHKWTGVGNEQFF	TGTGCCAGCAGCCAAGGCCATAAATGGACAGGTGTCGGCAATGAGCAGTTCTTC
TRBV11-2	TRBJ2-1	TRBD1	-	CASSLQGSRNEQFF	TGTGCCAGCAGCCTACAGGGGTCGCGCAATGAGCAGTTCTTC
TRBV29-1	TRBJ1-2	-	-	CSVDFGGGNYGYTF	TGCAGCGTTGACTTTGGGGGGGGGAACTATGGCTACACCTTC
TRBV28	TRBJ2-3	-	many	CASSFDREGLDTQYF	TGTGCCAGCAGTTTCGACAGGGAGGGTTTGGATACGCAGTATTTT
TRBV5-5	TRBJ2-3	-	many	CASSYGTLDTDTQYF	TGTGCCAGCAGCTACGGGACTCTTGACACAGATACGCAGTATTTT
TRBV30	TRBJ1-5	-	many	CAWSVSDNQPQHF	TGTGCCTGGAGTGTATCGGACAATCAGCCCCAGCATTTT
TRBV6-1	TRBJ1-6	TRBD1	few	CATTTQGGNSPLHF	TGTGCCACCACGACCCAGGGGGGGAATTCACCCCTCCACTTT
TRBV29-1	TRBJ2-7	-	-	CSVGTLDEQYF	TGCAGCGTTGGGACCCTCGACGAGCAGTACTTC
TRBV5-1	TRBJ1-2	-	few	CASSSKGLNYGYTF	TGCGCCAGCAGCTCGAAGGGTCTTAACTATGGCTACACCTTC
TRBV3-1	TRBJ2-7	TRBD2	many	CASSQDPGLFEQYF	TGTGCCAGCAGCCAAGATCCGGGACTATTCGAGCAGTACTTC